The present entry profiles one T cell receptor (beta chain) with its context. Its ends do not fully match the called genes, so a read error is possible. The sample is drawn from a study of OX40 agonist ivuxolimab in advanced cancers. Germline values: CDR1 MDHEN, CDR2 SYDVKM. This CDR3 is built from 14 residues. Assay used: immunoSEQ multiplex PCR; TCRdb lists only in-frame clones, some missing. The table shows some 60,000 clones, with around 87% occurring only once. This TCR was sampled from an adult with an advanced solid tumor such as melanoma, head and neck, liver or kidney cancer. Sequenced here: CD4+ or CD8+ T cells sorted from blood, sampled in a trial of the OX40 agonist ivuxolimab. V and J are TRBV28 and TRBJ1-1; D call uncertain. CDR3: CASRDRWLNSEAFF. CDR3 nucleotides: TGTGCCAGCAGGGACCGATGGCTGAACTCTGAAGCTTTCTTT.